The T cell receptor (beta chain) under discussion was sequenced for a study of blood T cell repertoires in COVID-19. The wider study: Sites across the United States, Italy and Spain contributed samples from acute and convalescent COVID-19. Sources were T cells, B-cell-depleted T cells, or PBMCs; the material itself was cDNA or gDNA.

Seattle patient enrollment occurred during active infection, with longitudinal follow-up thereafter. By share, this clone ranks as medium-sized. In the study's own analysis: Estimation of nucleated cell counts was performed using reference gene primer amplification. Sequencing used immunoSEQ multiplex PCR; TCRdb keeps in-frame clones, though not all of them. That table furnishes V, J and clone size, whereas the DNA furnished D and trimming. The sample includes roughly 130,000 clones, over 85% of them seen just once. Germline CDR1 and CDR2: SGHRS and YFSETQ. V was pared by 4 bases and J by 4 bases, with 8 bases of the junction left unmatched. This CDR3 contains 15 residues.

The TCR was taken from a man aged 55 to 70 with COVID-19, enrolled during active disease. The chain recombines TRBV5-1 with TRBJ2-1; TRBD2 agrees at 7 bases. The material sequenced was peripheral blood. As DNA, the CDR3 is TGCGCCAGCAGCCTTGGGACTAAACAATACAATGAGCAGTTCTTC. The encoded protein is CASSLGTKQYNEQFF.